One and the same sample provided the 3 T cell receptor beta chains below, sequenced in a study of blood T cell repertoires in COVID-19. Here immunoSEQ multiplex PCR was the method, and the copy in TCRdb shows in-frame clones only, minus some. The sample records some 210,000 clones, around four fifths being singletons. Sequencing used peripheral blood. These receptors were taken from a human donor in a cohort sampled during active COVID-19.

This chain joins TRBV18 and TRBJ1-6; the D is unclear. V dropped 4 bases and J dropped 10 bases, with 8 bases sitting between them. Germline values: CDR1 KGHSH, CDR2 LQKENI. The CDR3 totals 12 residues. In DNA, the CDR3 is TGTGCCAGCTCACGGGAGGAATCACCCCTCCACTTT. Translating gives CASSREESPLHF.

A single count supports this clone. V gene TRBV7-7 combines with J gene TRBJ2-7; perhaps TRBD1 as D (5 bases). Per the germline V gene, CDR1 is SSHAT and CDR2 is FNYEAQ (reference sequence). This CDR3 spans 14 amino acids. The ends were cut back, 5 bases at V and 6 bases at J, with 17 bases in the middle. CDR3 nucleotides: TGTGCCAGCAGCCCAGGAGTAGGGGTTCTCGAGCAGTACTTC. Its protein product is CASSPGVGVLEQYF.

The chain employs TRBV18 and TRBJ2-2; 9 positions match TRBD1. The V gene's germline CDR1 is KGHSH and CDR2 LQKENI. The V and J ends lost 2 bases and 5 bases, in that order; junction bases with no gene match: 12. The CDR3 extends over 18 amino acids. CDR3 coding DNA: TGTGCCAGCTCACCAGGGGCCACAGGGGGCCTCGGGACCGGGGAGCTGTTTTTT. This sequence encodes CASSPGATGGLGTGELFF.